This section outlines one T cell receptor beta chain sequence together with its context. Its specificity is unknown. As for treatment: roughly 10-day PBMC culture with coronavirus spike peptide pools or control peptides (ViraFEST assay). This sample was included in a study of vaccination and CD4 T cells after COVID-19. Sequencing of cultured CD4+ T cell DNA used the Oncomine TCR Beta short-read assay. TCRdb used MiXCR to reprocess the PCR reads, holding one entry per CDR3 protein. The data contain 13,000 to 15,000 distinct CDR3 sequences, 52% of them seen just once; the ten biggest clones take up about 9%. Sequenced material: CD4+ T cells from blood, cultured in vitro. This sequence originates from a human donor who had recovered from COVID-19.

For the CDR3, the DNA is TGTGCCAGCGGGTTATCCGGGGTTTCCGGGGAGCTGTTTTTT. Its protein is CASGLSGVSGELFF. The V call is TRBV27, the J call TRBJ2-2, with D possibly being TRBD2 (5 bases). Trimming stripped 8 bases from V and 6 bases from J, with 16 bases between. The CDR3 has 14 residues. CDR1 and CDR2 from the germline V gene are MNHEY and SMNVEV (reference sequence).